This TCR beta chain was profiled in a study of shared clonotypes between healthy human individuals. Sequencing was performed with immunoSEQ multiplex PCR; in TCRdb, only in-frame clones are kept and a portion is missing. Counted here are some 2,500,000 clones, 80% to 95% occurring once; the ten biggest clones make up 0.36%. Germline CDR1 is MNHEY and CDR2 is SVGAGI. This CDR3 comprises 13 residues. The ends lost 7 bases at V and 6 bases at J; junction bases unmatched: 6. The genes are TRBV6-5 and TRBJ1-2, with 9 bases fitting TRBD1. Source material: naive CD4+ T cells from PBMCs. The subset was: CD45RA+ positively selected. This receptor was obtained from a man in his late teens or twenties in good health. Some clones in this sample may be carry-over from other donors' samples. CDR3 sequence: CASIPDRGHGYTF. The CDR3, as DNA: TGTGCCAGCATACCGGACAGGGGCCATGGCTACACCTTC.